These 7 T cell receptor beta chains were sequenced from one sample in a study of CD8 T cells in Susac syndrome. RNA was extracted with the RNeasy kit, and a quantity of roughly 0.5 to 1 ug was reverse transcribed using random hexamers. TCRdb reprocessed the immunoSEQ multiplex PCR reads via MiXCR and lists one record per CDR3 protein. The sample holds 150,000 to 200,000 distinct CDR3 sequences, about 95% seen once. The sequenced sample consisted of CD4+ T cells from PBMCs. The receptors stem from a human donor in good health.

V usage is TRBV5-1 and J usage is TRBJ2-1, with D possibly called TRBD1 or TRBD2 (6 bases each). CDR3 size: 15 residues. Germline V CDR1 and CDR2: SGHRS, YFSETQ. V dropped 7 bases and J dropped 8 bases, with 22 bases sitting between them. The CDR3 spells CASATMRGDRDEQFF. In DNA, the CDR3 is TGCGCCAGCGCAACGATGAGGGGGGACCGAGATGAGCAGTTCTTC.

The rearrangement joins TRBV20-1 to TRBJ2-7; TRBD2 matches at 7 bases. V dropped 2 bases and J dropped 3; count of bases not matched to a gene: 4. CDR1 is DFQATT and CDR2 is SNEGSKA in the germline V gene (reference sequence). The CDR3 runs to 13 residues. The CDR3 loop is CSARKASGYEQYF. CDR3 in DNA: TGCAGTGCTAGAAAAGCTAGCGGCTACGAGCAGTACTTC.

In this sample, this clonotype turned up once. The chain employs TRBV9 and TRBJ2-7, with a weak D call TRBD1 (6 bases). In germline, CDR1 is SGDLS, CDR2 YYNGEE. The CDR3 is made up of 12 amino acids. Trimming pared 3 bases from V and 4 bases from J, leaving 8 bases between. CDR3 sequence reads: CASSDTGYEQYF. CDR3 coding DNA: TGTGCCAGCAGCGATACAGGGTACGAGCAGTACTTC.

V usage is TRBV20-1 and J usage is TRBJ2-7, with D perhaps given as TRBD1 or TRBD2 (5 bases each). This CDR3 is 12 amino acids long. The germline CDR1 and CDR2 sequences are DFQATT and SNEGSKA (reference sequence). V was trimmed by 7 bases and J by 8 bases, leaving 18 bases between them. DNA for the CDR3: TGCAGTGTTTGGGACCCGGCGGGTAAGCAGTACTTC. Amino acids: CSVWDPAGKQYF.

The chain joins TRBV7-6 to TRBJ2-3; tentatively, D is TRBD2 (6 bases). Germline CDR1 SGHVS, CDR2 FNYEAQ. There are 16 residues in the CDR3. V was clipped by 5 bases and J by 4 bases, with 19 bases between them. The CDR3: CASSPSGVRRADTQYF. CDR3 bases: TGTGCCAGCAGCCCCTCGGGGGTACGGAGGGCAGATACGCAGTATTTT.

This rearrangement joins TRBV29-1 to TRBJ2-3; either TRBD1 or TRBD2 may supply D (5 bases each). The CDR3 sequence is 14 residues long. Trimming removed 6 bases at V and 3 bases at J, with 16 bases between. The V gene's germline CDR1 is SQVTM and CDR2 ANQGSEA. This CDR3 is CSVLYGGLTDTQYF. In DNA, the CDR3 is TGCAGCGTCCTGTATGGGGGTTTGACAGATACGCAGTATTTT.

The chain has TRBV4-3 and TRBJ1-6; D ambiguous. Trimming cost V 0 bases and J 10 bases, with 13 bases left between them. The CDR3 length is 15 residues. Germline V gene data show CDR1 as LGHNA and CDR2 as YSLEER. The CDR3 spells CASSQDPPGRSPLHF. CDR3 bases: TGCGCCAGCAGCCAAGATCCCCCGGGAAGATCACCCCTCCACTTT.